Below are 5 T cell receptor beta chains sequenced from a single sample in a study of shared clonotypes between healthy human individuals. Some clones are missing from TCRdb's copy, which holds only in-frame ones; the method was immunoSEQ multiplex PCR. Altogether around 1.5 million clones are present, about 98% being singletons, with the ten largest covering approximately 0.45%. The sequenced sample consisted of naive CD4+ T cells sorted from blood. Described subset: CD45RA+ positively selected. These receptors were obtained from a man aged 30-40 years in good health.

The V and J genes are TRBV27 and TRBJ2-7, with 7 bases matching TRBD2. Germline V gives CDR1 MNHEY, CDR2 SMNVEV (reference sequence). The junction had 14 bases not matched to a gene; V was cut back by 10 bases and J by 5 bases. The CDR3 contains 14 residues. The CDR3 nucleotides are TGTGCCATCTCTCCGGGCGGGAGTTTTAACGAGCAGTACTTC. This sequence encodes CAISPGGSFNEQYF.

Notes on this clone: One end of the junction is discordant with germline, which a read error may explain. The chain links TRBV28 to TRBJ1-2; 8 bases map to TRBD1. The CDR3 is 12 residues long. CDR1 MDHEN and CDR2 SYDVKM come from the germline V gene. The CDR3 loop is CASSLPYRGLTF. The CDR3 DNA sequence: TGTGCCAGCAGTTTACCTTACAGGGGGTTGACATTC.

The chain has TRBV27 and TRBJ1-4, with D unresolved. Germline V gives CDR1 MNHEY, CDR2 SMNVEV (reference sequence). The length of the CDR3 is 11 residues. Trimming shortened V by 6 bases and J by 7 bases, and 6 bases separated the two germline ends. The CDR3 protein is CASRNAEKLFF. CDR3 bases: TGTGCCAGCAGAAATGCTGAAAAACTGTTTTTT.

This clone was picked up one time. The J gene is TRBJ2-2, the V gene TRBV9; D not certain. V lost 4 bases to trimming and J lost 5 bases, with 9 bases between them. The CDR3 has 13 amino acids. Germline V lookup: CDR1 SGDLS, CDR2 YYNGEE. CDR3 residues: CASSSRVTGELFF. The CDR3 coding sequence is TGTGCCAGCAGCTCCAGAGTTACCGGGGAGCTGTTTTTT.

This clone came up once. The rearrangement joins TRBV27 to TRBJ2-2, with 8 bases fitting TRBD1. This CDR3 is built from 17 residues. Germline loops: CDR1 MNHEY, CDR2 SMNVEV (reference sequence). With V trimmed by 5 bases and J by 1 base, 9 bases remained unmatched. The CDR3 DNA is TGTGCCAGCAGTCCGCTGACAGGGGATGGGAACACCGGGGAGCTGTTTTTT. Translation: CASSPLTGDGNTGELFF.